The text below deals with one TCR beta chain. The target antigen is unknown. With a much larger clone just one base away, this may be a read error. Lacking the conserved final phenylalanine or tryptophan, this CDR3 likely reflects a read error. This specimen comes from a study of T cell repertoires in cytomegalovirus infection. Study information: It can be stated that public TCR beta signatures indicated CMV infection as well as a matching HLA type. Whole-study findings and limits: Dominant in the ex vivo response were TCR beta clonotypes restricted by HLA-C and specific for CMV.

TCRdb reprocessed the reads via MiXCR and lists one record per CDR3 protein. Of about 920,000 distinct CDR3 sequences listed, approximately 33% are singletons. V was trimmed by 4 bases and J by 3 bases, leaving 20 bases between them. CDR3 size: 17 residues. Germline CDR1 reads SGHTA; CDR2 reads FQGNSA. The sequencing here drew on cultured CD8+ T cells from PBMCs, taken from culture after CMV antigen stimulation. This sequence was found in a human donor in good health (CMV status not recorded). Some clones in this sample may be carry-over from other donors' samples. This sequence joins TRBV7-2 and TRBJ2-3; tentatively, D is TRBD2 (6 bases). The CDR3 reads CASSSFWTGVGTDTQYY. CDR3 DNA sequence: TGTGCCAGCAGCTCTTTCTGGACGGGGGTGGGGACAGATACGCAGTATTAT.